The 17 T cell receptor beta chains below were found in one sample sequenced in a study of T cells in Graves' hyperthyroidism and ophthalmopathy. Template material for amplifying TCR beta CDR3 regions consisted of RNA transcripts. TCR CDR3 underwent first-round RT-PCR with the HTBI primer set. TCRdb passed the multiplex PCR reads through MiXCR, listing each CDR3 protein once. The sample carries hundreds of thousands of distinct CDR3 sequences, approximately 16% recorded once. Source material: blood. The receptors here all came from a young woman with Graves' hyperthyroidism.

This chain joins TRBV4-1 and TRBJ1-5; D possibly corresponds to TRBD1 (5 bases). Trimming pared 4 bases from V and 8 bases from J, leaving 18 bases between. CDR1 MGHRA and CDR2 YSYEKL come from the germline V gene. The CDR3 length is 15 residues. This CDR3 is CASSREFGAFEPQHF. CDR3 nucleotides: TGCGCCAGCAGCCGAGAATTCGGGGCTTTTGAGCCCCAGCATTTT.

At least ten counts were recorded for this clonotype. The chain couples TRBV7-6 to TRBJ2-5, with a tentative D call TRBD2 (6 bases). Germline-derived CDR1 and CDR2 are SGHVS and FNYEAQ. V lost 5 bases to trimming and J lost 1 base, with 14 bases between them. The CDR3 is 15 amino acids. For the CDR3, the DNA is TGTGCCAGCAGCCCCCGGGACTGGGCCCAAGAGACCCAGTACTTC. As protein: CASSPRDWAQETQYF.

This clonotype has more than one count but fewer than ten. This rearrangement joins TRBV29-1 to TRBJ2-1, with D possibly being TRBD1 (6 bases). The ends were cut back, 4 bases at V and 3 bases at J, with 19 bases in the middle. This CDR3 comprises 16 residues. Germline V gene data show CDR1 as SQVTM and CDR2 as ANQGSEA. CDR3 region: CSVVFPDSRHYNEQFF. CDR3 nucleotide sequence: TGCAGCGTTGTGTTCCCGGACAGCCGACACTACAATGAGCAGTTCTTC.

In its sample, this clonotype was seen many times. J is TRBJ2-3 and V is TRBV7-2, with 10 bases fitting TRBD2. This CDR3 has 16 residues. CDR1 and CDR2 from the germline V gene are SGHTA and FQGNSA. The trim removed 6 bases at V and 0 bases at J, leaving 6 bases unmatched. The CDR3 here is CASRKGTSESTDTQYF. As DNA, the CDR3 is TGTGCCAGCAGGAAAGGGACTAGCGAGAGCACAGATACGCAGTATTTT.

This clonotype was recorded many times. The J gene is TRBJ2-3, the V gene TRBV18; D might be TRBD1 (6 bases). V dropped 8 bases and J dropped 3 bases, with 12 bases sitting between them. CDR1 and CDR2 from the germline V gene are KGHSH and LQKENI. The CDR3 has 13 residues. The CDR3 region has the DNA TGTGCCAGCGGACAGATGGAGACAGATACGCAGTATTTT. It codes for CASGQMETDTQYF.

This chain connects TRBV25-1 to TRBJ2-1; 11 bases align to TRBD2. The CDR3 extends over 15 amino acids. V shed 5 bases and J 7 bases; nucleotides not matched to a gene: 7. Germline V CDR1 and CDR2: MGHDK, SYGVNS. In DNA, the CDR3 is TGTGCCAGCAGTCCAACTAGCGGGAGTTGGAATGAGCAGTTCTTC. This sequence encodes CASSPTSGSWNEQFF.

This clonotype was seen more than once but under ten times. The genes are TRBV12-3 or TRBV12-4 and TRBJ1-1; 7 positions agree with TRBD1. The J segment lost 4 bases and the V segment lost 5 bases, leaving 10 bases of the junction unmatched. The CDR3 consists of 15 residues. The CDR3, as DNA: TGTGCCAGCAGTCACATAGGAGGGGGCCCCACTGAAGCTTTCTTT. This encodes CASSHIGGGPTEAFF.

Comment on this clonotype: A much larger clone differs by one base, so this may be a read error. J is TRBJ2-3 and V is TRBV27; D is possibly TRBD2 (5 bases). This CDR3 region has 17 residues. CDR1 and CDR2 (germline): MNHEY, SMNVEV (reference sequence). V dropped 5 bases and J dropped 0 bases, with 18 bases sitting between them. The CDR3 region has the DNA TGTGCCAGCAGTACCCCTGGACTTAGTACTAGCACAGATACGCAGTATTTT. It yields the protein CASSTPGLSTSTDTQYF.

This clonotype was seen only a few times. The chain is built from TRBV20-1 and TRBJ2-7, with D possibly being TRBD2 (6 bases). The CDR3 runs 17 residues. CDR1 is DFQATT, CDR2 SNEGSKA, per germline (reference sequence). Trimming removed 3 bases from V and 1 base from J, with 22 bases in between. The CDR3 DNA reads TGCAGTGCTAGGATCCTCTTTTCGGGGGAGGTTTCCTACGAGCAGTACTTC. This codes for CSARILFSGEVSYEQYF.

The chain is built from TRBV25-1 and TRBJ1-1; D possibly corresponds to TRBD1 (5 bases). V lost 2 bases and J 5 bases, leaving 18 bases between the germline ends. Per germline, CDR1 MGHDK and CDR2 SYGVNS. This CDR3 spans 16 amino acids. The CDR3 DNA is TGTGCCAGCAGTGAAGGTTGGGTGGGGGATGGGACTGAAGCTTTCTTT. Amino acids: CASSEGWVGDGTEAFF. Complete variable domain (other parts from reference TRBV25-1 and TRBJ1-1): EADIYQTPRYLVIGTGKKITLECSQTMGHDKMYWYQQDPGMELHLIHYSYGVNSTEKGDLSSESTVSRIRTEHFPLTLESARPSHTSQYLCASSEGWVGDGTEAFFGQGTRLTVV.

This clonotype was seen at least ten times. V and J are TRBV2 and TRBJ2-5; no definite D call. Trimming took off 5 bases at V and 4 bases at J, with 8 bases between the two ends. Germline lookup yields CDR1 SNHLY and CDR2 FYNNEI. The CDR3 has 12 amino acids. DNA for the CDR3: TGTGCCAGCAGTTGGACCGGAGAGACCCAGTACTTC. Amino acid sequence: CASSWTGETQYF.

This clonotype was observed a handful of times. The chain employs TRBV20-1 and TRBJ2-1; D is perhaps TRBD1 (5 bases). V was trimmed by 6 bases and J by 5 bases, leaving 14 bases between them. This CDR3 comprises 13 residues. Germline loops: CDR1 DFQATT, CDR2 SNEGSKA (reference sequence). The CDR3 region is CSAIGHPNNEQFF. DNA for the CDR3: TGCAGTGCAATTGGACACCCTAACAATGAGCAGTTCTTC.

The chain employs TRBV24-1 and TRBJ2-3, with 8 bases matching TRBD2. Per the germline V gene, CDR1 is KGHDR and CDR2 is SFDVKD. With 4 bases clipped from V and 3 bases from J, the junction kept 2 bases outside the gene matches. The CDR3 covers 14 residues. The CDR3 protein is CATSDLAGTDTQYF. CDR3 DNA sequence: TGTGCCACCAGTGACCTAGCGGGTACAGATACGCAGTATTTT.

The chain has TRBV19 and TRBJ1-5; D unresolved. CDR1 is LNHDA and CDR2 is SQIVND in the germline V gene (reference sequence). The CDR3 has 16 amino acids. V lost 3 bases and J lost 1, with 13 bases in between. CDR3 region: CASSIPRQSSNQPQHF. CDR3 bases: TGTGCCAGTAGTATCCCTAGGCAGAGCAGCAATCAGCCCCAGCATTTT.

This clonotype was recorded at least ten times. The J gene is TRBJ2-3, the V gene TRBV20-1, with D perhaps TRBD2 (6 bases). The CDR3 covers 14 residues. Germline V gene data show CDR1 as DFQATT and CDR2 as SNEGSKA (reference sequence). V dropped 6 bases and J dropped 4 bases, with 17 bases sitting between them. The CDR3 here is CSAQYGSSADTQYF. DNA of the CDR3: TGCAGTGCCCAATACGGGAGCAGTGCAGATACGCAGTATTTT.

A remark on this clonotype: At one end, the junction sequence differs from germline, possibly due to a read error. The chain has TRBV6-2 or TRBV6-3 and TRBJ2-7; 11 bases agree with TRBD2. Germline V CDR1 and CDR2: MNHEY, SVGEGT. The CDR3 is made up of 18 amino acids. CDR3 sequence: CASSYPTASGGPLGEQCF. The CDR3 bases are TGTGCCAGCAGTTACCCAACCGCTAGCGGGGGGCCTCTAGGCGAGCAGTGCTTC.

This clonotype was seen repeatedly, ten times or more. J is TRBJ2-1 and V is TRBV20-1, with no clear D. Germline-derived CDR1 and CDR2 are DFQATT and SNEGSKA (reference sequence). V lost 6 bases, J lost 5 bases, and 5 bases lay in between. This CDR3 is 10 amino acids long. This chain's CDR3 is CSALNNEQFF. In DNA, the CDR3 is TGCAGTGCACTCAACAATGAGCAGTTCTTC.